These T cell receptor beta chains were read from a single sample in a study of cytomegalovirus exposure and HLA in healthy donors. Here immunoSEQ multiplex PCR was the method, and the copy in TCRdb shows in-frame clones only, minus some. In the table there are around 150,000 clones, 70% to 75% of which are singletons. Material: PBMCs. The source of these receptors is a human donor in good health. CDR3s include the opening cysteine and the closing phenylalanine or tryptophan. The D gene is left open where the match is weak. Some rows mark clone size as missing; the rest say once, few, many or name a class of expanded clone.

D	V	J	size	CDR3	DNA
.	TRBV7-2	TRBJ1-6	.	CASSLESWERDSPLHF	TGTGCCAGCAGCTTAGAGTCCTGGGAGCGGGATTCACCCCTCCACTTT
TRBD2	TRBV4-1	TRBJ2-5	.	CASSQEREVETQYF	TGCGCCAGCAGCCAAGAGCGGGAGGTAGAGACCCAGTACTTC
.	TRBV11-2	TRBJ2-1	.	CASSLGVTWSNEQFF	TGTGCCAGCAGCTTAGGGGTAACTTGGAGCAATGAGCAGTTCTTC
TRBD2	TRBV7-6	TRBJ2-5	.	CASSFGLAGLQETQYF	TGTGCCAGCAGCTTCGGACTAGCGGGGCTTCAAGAGACCCAGTACTTC
TRBD2	TRBV2	TRBJ2-7	.	CATRGGPYEQYF	TGTGCCACTCGGGGGGGACCCTACGAGCAGTACTTC
.	TRBV19	TRBJ1-3	few	CASSIGGQVLNTIYF	TGTGCCAGTAGTATAGGGGGACAAGTCCTCAACACCATATATTTT
.	TRBV5-4	TRBJ2-5	few	CASSTKQGGQETQYF	TGTGCCAGCAGCACGAAACAGGGTGGTCAAGAGACCCAGTACTTC
.	TRBV4-2	TRBJ2-2	.	CASSQRGGASGELFF	TGTGCCAGCAGCCAAAGAGGGGGGGCCTCCGGGGAGCTGTTTTTT
.	TRBV27	TRBJ1-1	.	CASSLTGSSTEAFF	TGTGCCAGCAGTTTAACAGGGTCTAGCACTGAAGCTTTCTTT
.	TRBV5-6	TRBJ2-7	few	CASSLATYEQYF	TGTGCCAGCAGCTTGGCTACCTACGAGCAGTACTTC
TRBD1	TRBV10-3	TRBJ2-7	once	CAISDRGRNYEQYF	TGTGCCATCAGTGACAGGGGGCGAAACTACGAGCAGTACTTC
.	TRBV4-1	TRBJ2-1	few	CASSQDLNNEQFF	TGCGCCAGCAGCCAAGATCTAAACAATGAGCAGTTCTTC
TRBD2	TRBV6-6	TRBJ2-7	.	CASSWQAGVGYEQYF	TGTGCCAGCAGTTGGCAGGCGGGAGTCGGGTACGAGCAGTACTTC
.	TRBV6-1	TRBJ1-2	.	CASSEVVKGGGYTF	TGTGCCAGCAGTGAAGTAGTGAAAGGGGGTGGCTACACCTTC
TRBD1	TRBV4-2	TRBJ1-4	.	CASSQEGQDEKLFF	TGTGCCAGCAGCCAAGAGGGACAGGATGAAAAACTGTTTTTT
.	TRBV12-5	TRBJ2-7	once	CASGLPDTYEQYF	TGTGCTAGTGGTTTGCCCGACACCTACGAGCAGTACTTC
.	TRBV10-1	TRBJ2-2	.	CASSPLNTGELFF	TGCGCCAGCAGTCCCTTGAACACCGGGGAGCTGTTTTTT
TRBD1	TRBV9	TRBJ1-3	.	CASSPRQGRNTIYF	TGTGCCAGCAGCCCTCGACAGGGTCGAAACACCATATATTTT
TRBD1	TRBV28	TRBJ1-6	.	CASSLTGDKRSPLHF	TGTGCCAGCAGTCTAACAGGGGATAAGCGTTCACCCCTCCACTTT
.	TRBV7-9	TRBJ1-1	few	CASSPLSVRNTEAFF	TGTGCCAGCAGCCCCCTGAGCGTGAGGAACACTGAAGCTTTCTTT
TRBD1	TRBV6-6	TRBJ2-7	.	CASIPVGGQGVYEQYF	TGTGCCAGCATCCCGGTCGGTGGACAGGGGGTCTACGAGCAGTACTTC
TRBD1	TRBV6-5	TRBJ2-2	.	CASSLPGQDAGELFF	TGTGCCAGCAGCTTGCCGGGACAGGACGCCGGGGAGCTGTTTTTT
.	TRBV6-4	TRBJ2-2	.	CASRASQDTGELFF	TGTGCCAGCAGAGCTAGCCAGGACACCGGGGAGCTGTTTTTT
.	TRBV4-1	TRBJ2-4	.	CASSQSQRGKNIQYF	TGCGCCAGCAGCCAGAGCCAGAGGGGGAAAAACATTCAGTACTTC
TRBD2	TRBV7-6	TRBJ2-5	.	CASSVGTTLETQYF	TGTGCCAGCAGCGTAGGGACTACCCTAGAGACCCAGTACTTC
.	TRBV9	TRBJ2-2	once	CASSVDSMAGVTGELFF	TGTGCCAGCAGCGTAGATTCCATGGCAGGGGTCACCGGGGAGCTGTTTTTT
.	TRBV5-4	TRBJ2-7	.	CASSLGTESSYEQYF	TGTGCCAGCAGCTTGGGCACTGAAAGCTCCTACGAGCAGTACTTC
.	TRBV19	TRBJ2-5	few	CASSLFGRDRGQETQYF	TGTGCCAGTAGTCTCTTTGGTCGGGATAGAGGCCAAGAGACCCAGTACTTC
TRBD2	TRBV7-9	TRBJ2-5	few	CASSLTSGGETQYF	TGTGCCAGCAGCTTAACTAGCGGGGGGGAGACCCAGTACTTC
.	TRBV10-3	TRBJ1-2	.	CAIREGGEGYTF	TGTGCCATCAGAGAGGGAGGAGAGGGCTACACCTTC
TRBD2	TRBV2	TRBJ2-5	.	CASMGGEETQYF	TGTGCCAGCATGGGGGGGGAAGAGACCCAGTACTTC
TRBD2	TRBV28	TRBJ2-1	few	CASVAGEYNEQFF	TGTGCCAGCGTCGCGGGGGAGTACAATGAGCAGTTCTTC
TRBD2	TRBV7-9	TRBJ2-1	.	CASSSGLAGGDEQFF	TGTGCCAGCAGCTCGGGACTAGCGGGAGGGGATGAGCAGTTCTTC
TRBD1	TRBV5-5	TRBJ1-1	.	CASSLGQGARTEAFF	TGTGCCAGCAGCTTGGGACAGGGGGCGCGTACTGAAGCTTTCTTT